This TCR beta chain was identified in a study of blood T cell repertoires in COVID-19. TCRdb's copy holds only in-frame clones and misses some; the assay was immunoSEQ multiplex PCR. This table holds 270,000 or so clones, about nine tenths found once. The CDR3 loop spans 15 amino acids. V shed 6 bases and J 6 bases; nucleotides not matched to a gene: 7. CDR1 and CDR2 (germline): MDHEN, SYDVKM. The sample consisted of PBMCs or T cells enriched from blood (not recorded which). This TCR was recovered from a woman under 40 with acute COVID-19. This rearrangement joins TRBV28 to TRBJ2-1, with 11 bases matching TRBD1. The chain's CDR3 is CASSLRDRGVNEQFF. The CDR3, as DNA: TGTGCCAGCAGCCTACGGGACAGGGGGGTCAATGAGCAGTTCTTC.